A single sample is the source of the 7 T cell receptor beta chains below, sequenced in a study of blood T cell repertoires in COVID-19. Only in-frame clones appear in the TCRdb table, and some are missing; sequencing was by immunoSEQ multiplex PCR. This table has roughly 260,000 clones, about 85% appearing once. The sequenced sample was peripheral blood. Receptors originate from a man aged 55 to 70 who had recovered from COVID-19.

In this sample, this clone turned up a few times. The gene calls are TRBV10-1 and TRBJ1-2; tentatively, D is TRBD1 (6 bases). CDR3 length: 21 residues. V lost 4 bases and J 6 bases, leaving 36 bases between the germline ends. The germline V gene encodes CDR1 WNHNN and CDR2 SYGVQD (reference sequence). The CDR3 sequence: CASSVPPGGGQGSCRHNGYTF. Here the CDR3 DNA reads TGCGCCAGCAGTGTCCCCCCCGGTGGGGGACAAGGATCATGCCGACATAATGGCTACACCTTC.

In DNA form, the CDR3 reads TGTGCCAGCAGTACGGACATCAATGAAAAACTGTTTTTT. It yields the protein CASSTDINEKLFF. The gene calls are TRBV12-3 or TRBV12-4 and TRBJ1-4; maybe TRBD1 (5 bases). The V gene lost 5 bases and the J gene lost 5 bases, with 9 bases spanning the gap. The CDR3 covers 13 residues.

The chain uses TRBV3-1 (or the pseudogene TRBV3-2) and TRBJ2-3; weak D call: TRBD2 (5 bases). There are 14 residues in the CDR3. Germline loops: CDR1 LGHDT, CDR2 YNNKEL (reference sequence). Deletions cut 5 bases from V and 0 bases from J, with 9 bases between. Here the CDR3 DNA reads TGTGCCAGCAGCTCCCGGGGTAGCACAGATACGCAGTATTTT. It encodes CASSSRGSTDTQYF.

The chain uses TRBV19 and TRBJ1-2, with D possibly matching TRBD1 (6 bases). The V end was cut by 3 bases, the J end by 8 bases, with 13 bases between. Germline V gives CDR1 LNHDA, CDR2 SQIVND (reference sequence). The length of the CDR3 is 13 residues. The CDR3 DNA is TGTGCCAGTAGTATTGGGACAATTGAGGGCTACACCTTC. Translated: CASSIGTIEGYTF.

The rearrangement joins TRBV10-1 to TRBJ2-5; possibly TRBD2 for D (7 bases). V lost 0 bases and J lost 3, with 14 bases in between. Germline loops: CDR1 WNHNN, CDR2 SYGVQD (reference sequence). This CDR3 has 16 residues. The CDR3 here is CASSESRGGLKETQYF. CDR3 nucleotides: TGCGCCAGCAGTGAGTCGCGCGGGGGCCTTAAAGAGACCCAGTACTTC.

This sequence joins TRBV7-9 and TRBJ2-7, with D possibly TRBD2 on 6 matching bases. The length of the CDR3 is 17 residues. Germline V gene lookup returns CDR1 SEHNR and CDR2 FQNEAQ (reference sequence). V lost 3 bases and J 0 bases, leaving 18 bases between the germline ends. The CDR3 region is CASSFSGGIIVSYEQYF. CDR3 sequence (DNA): TGTGCCAGCAGCTTCTCCGGGGGTATCATCGTCTCCTACGAGCAGTACTTC.

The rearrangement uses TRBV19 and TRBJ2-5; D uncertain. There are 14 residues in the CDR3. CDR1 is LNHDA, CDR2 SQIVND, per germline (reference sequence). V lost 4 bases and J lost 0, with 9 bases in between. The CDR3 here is CASSTARHQETQYF. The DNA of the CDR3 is TGTGCCAGTAGTACAGCCAGGCACCAAGAGACCCAGTACTTC.